This T cell receptor beta chain was identified during a study of blood T cell repertoires in COVID-19. Study-level background: Some COVID-19 samples were acute and others convalescent; all came from the United States, Italy and Spain.

In terms of age and location, participants ranged from roughly 18 to 100 years and lived in under 30 US areas. Categorization into cohorts depended on clinical history that participants reported. In the original processing: Scientists estimated how many nucleated cells there were by amplifying reference gene primers. Method: immunoSEQ multiplex PCR; TCRdb's copy keeps in-frame clones and lacks some. V, J and clone size reflect that table, while D and trimming were determined from the DNA. Of a few hundred thousand clones in the sample, 89% were seen once. The germline V gene encodes CDR1 SGHTA and CDR2 FQGNSA. The CDR3 contains 14 residues. V gave up 3 bases and J gave up 6 bases, with 12 bases separating them.

The rearrangement links TRBV7-2 to TRBJ2-1; the D is unclear. The receptor was isolated from a woman in her thirties or forties who had recovered from COVID-19. Sample: PBMCs or T cells enriched from blood (not recorded which). In DNA form, the CDR3 reads TGTGCCAGCAGCTTCAGTGGCCTCAGCAATGAGCAGTTCTTC. Translated: CASSFSGLSNEQFF.